This T cell receptor (beta chain) emerged from a study of OX40 agonist ivuxolimab in advanced cancers. Germline V gives CDR1 SGHNT, CDR2 YENEEA. The ends were cut back, 1 base at V and 0 bases at J, with 16 bases in the middle. The CDR3 runs 18 residues. Produced via immunoSEQ multiplex PCR; TCRdb's table is partial and in-frame only. There are tens of thousands of clones in the sample; almost 90% occur only once, and about 0.8% lies in the top ten. Sequenced here: CD4+ or CD8+ T cells sorted from blood, sampled in a trial of the OX40 agonist ivuxolimab. The origin of this receptor is an adult with an advanced solid tumor such as melanoma, head and neck, liver or kidney cancer. The rearrangement joins TRBV11-3 to TRBJ2-1; TRBD2 might be the D (5 bases). The DNA of the CDR3 is TGTGCCAGCAGCTTAGGACGGCGGGTCGCGGGCTCCTACAATGAGCAGTTCTTC. Protein: CASSLGRRVAGSYNEQFF.